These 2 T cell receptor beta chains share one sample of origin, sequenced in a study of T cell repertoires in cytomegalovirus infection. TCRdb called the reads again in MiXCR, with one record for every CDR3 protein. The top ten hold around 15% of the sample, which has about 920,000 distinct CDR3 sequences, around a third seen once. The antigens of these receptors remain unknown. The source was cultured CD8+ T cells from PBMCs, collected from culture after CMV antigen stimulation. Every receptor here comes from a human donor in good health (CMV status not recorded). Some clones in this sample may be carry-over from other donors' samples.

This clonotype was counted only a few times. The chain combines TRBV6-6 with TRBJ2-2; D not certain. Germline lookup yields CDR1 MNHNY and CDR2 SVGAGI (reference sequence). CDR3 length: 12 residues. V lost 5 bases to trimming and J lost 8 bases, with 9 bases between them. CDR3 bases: TGTGCCAGCAGTCCCGCCTGGGGGGAGCTGTTTTTT. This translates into CASSPAWGELFF.

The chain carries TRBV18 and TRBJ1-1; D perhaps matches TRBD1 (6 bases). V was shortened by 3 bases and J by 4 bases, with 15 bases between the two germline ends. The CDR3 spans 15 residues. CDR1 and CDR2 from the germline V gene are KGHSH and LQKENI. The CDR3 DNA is TGTGCCAGCTCACCTCGAACAGGGAGCGGCACTGAAGCTTTCTTT. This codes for CASSPRTGSGTEAFF.